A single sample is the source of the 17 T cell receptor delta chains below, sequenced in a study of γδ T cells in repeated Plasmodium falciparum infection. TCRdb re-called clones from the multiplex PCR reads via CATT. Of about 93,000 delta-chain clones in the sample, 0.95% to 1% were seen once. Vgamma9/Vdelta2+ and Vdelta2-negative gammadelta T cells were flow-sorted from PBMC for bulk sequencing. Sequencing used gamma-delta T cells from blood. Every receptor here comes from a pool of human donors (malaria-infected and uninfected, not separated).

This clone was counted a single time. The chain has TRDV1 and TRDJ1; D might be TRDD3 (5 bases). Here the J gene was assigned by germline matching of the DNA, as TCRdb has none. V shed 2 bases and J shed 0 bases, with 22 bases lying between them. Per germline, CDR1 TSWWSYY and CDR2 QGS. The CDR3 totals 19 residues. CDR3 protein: CALGEMEVGMKKYTDKLIF. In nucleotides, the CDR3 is TGTGCTCTTGGGGAAATGGAGGTAGGGATGAAAAAGTACACCGATAAACTCATCTTT.

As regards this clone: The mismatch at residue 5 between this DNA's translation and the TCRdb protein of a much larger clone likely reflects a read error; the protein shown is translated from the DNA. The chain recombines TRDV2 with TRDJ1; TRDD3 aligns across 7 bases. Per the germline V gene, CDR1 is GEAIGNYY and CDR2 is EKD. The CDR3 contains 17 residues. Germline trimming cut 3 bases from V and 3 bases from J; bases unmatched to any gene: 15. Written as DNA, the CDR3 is TGTGCCTGTGACTCCATTGCCCGGGGGGATCTTCCCGATAAACTCATCTTT. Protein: CACDSIARGDLPDKLIF.

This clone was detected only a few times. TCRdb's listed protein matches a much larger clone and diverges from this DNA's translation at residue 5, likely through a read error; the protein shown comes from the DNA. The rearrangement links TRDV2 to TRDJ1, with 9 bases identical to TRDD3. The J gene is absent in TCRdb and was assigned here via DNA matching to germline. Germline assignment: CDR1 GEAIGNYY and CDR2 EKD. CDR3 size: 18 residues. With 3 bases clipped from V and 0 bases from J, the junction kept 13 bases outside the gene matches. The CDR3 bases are TGTGCCTGTGACCCGGTTACTGGGGGACAGACATACACCGATAAACTCATCTTT. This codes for CACDPVTGGQTYTDKLIF.

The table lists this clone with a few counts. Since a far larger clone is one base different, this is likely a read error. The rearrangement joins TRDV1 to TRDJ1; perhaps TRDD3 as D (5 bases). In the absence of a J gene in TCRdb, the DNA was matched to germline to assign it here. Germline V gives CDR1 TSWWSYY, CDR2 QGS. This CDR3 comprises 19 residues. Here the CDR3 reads CALGERRTLRRDYTDKLIF. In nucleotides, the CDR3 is TGTGCCCTTGGGGAACGGAGAACGCTACGGAGGGATTACACCGATAAACTCATCTTT.

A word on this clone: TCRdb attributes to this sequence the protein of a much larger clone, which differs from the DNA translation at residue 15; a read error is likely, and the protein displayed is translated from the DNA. The CDR3 region is CALGEQPTNLLLGDENTDKLIF. Written as DNA, the CDR3 is TGTGCTCTTGGGGAACAACCTACCAACCTTCTACTGGGGGATGAGAACACCGATAAACTCATCTTT. The chain uses TRDV1 and TRDJ1; 10 bases line up with TRDD3. No J segment appears in TCRdb, so it was assigned here by matching the sequence to germline. Trimming removed 1 base from V and 0 bases from J; junction bases left unmatched: 20. Per germline, CDR1 TSWWSYY and CDR2 QGS. The CDR3 consists of 22 residues.

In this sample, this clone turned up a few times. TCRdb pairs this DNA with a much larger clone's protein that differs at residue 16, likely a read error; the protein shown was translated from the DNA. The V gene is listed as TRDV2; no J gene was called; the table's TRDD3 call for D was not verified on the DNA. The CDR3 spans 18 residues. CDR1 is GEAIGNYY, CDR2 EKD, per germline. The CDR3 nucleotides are TGTGCCTGTGACACGATGGAAGGGGGATCCCCGTACACCGATAAACCCATCTTT. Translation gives CACDTMEGGSPYTDKPIF.

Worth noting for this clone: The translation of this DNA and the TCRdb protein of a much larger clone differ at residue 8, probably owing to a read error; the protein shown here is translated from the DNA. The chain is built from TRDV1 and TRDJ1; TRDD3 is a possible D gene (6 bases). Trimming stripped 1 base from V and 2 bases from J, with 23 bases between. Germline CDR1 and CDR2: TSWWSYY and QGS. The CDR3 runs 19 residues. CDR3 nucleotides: TGTGCTCTTGGGGAACGCGGCCCTCCCGGGGGACTCGCTACCGATAAACTCATCTTT. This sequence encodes CALGERGPPGGLATDKLIF.

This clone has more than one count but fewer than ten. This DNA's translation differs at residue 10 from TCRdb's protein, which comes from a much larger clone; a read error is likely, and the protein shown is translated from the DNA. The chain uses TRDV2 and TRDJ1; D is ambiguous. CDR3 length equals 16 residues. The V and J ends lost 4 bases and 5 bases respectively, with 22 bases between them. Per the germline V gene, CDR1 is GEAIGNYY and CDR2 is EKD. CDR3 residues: CACEPAAKWWRDKLIF. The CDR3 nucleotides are TGTGCCTGTGAACCTGCGGCCAAATGGTGGAGAGATAAACTCATCTTT.

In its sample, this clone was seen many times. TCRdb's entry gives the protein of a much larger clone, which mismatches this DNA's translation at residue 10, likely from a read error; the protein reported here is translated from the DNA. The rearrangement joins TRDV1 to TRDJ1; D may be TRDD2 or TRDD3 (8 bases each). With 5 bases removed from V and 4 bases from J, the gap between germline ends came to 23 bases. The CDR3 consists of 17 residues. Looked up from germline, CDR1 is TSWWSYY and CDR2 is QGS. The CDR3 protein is CALGTSYWGVRVDKLIF. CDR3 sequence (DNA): TGTGCTCTTGGGACTTCCTACTGGGGGGTACGGGTCGATAAACTCATCTTT.

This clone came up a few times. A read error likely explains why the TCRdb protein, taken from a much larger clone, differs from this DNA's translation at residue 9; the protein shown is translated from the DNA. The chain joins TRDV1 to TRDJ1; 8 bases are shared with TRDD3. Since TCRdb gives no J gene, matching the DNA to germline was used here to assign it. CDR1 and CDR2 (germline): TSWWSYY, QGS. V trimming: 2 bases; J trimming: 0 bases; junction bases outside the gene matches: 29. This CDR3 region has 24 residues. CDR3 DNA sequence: TGTGCTCTTGGGGAAAAGAGTCCCTGCCCTCCTCCGTCGCATGGGGATACCCACACCGATAAACTCATCTTT. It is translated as CALGEKSPCPPPSHGDTHTDKLIF.

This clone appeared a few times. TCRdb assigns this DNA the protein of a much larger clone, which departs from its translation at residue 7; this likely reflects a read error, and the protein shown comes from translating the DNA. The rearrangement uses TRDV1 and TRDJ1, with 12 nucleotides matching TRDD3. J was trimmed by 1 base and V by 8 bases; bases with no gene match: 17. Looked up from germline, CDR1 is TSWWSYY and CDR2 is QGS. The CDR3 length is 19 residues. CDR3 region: CALRPDGPFWGIRTDKLIF. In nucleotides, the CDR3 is TGTGCTCTTCGGCCCGATGGCCCTTTCTGGGGGATACGCACCGATAAACTCATCTTT.

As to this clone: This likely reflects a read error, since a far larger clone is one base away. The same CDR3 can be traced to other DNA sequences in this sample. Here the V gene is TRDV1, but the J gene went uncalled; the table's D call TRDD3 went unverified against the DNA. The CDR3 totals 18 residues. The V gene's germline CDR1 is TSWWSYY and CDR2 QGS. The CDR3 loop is CALGGLLELGDMKGPLIF. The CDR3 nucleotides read TGTGCTCTTGGGGGCTTACTCGAACTGGGGGATATGAAGGGACCCCTAATCTTT.

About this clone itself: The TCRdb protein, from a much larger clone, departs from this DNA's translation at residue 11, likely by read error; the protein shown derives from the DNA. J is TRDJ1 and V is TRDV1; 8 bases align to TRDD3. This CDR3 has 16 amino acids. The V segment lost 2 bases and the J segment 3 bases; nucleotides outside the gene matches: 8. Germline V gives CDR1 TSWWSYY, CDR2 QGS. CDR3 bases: TGTGCTCTTGGGGAATTTGGGGGATCCTACGCCGATAAACTCATCTTT. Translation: CALGEFGGSYADKLIF.

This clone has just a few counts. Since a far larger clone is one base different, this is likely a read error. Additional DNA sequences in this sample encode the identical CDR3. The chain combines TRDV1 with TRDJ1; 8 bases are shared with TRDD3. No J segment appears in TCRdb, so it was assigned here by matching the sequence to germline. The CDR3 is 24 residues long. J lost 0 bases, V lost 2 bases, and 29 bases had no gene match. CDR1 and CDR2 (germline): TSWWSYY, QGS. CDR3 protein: CALGEKSPRPPPSHGDTHTDKLIF. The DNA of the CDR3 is TGTGCTCTTGGGGAAAAGAGTCCTCGCCCTCCTCCGTCGCATGGGGATACCCACACCGATAAACTCATCTTT.

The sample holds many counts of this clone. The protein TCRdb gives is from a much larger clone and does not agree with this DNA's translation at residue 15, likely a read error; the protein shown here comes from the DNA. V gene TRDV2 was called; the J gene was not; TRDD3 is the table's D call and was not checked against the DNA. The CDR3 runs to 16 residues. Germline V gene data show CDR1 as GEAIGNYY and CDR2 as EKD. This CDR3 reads CASPLNVLGDILELTF. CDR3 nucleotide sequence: TGTGCCTCTCCCCTCAACGTACTGGGGGATATATTGGAACTCACCTTT.

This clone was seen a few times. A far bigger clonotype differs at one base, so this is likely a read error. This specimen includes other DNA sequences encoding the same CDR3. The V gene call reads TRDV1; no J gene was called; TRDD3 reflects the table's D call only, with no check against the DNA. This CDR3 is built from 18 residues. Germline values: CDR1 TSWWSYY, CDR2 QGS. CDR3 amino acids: CALGVSWGYHSYTDKLIF. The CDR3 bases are TGTGCTCTTGGGGTCAGCTGGGGATACCACTCCTACACCGATAAGCTCATCTTT.

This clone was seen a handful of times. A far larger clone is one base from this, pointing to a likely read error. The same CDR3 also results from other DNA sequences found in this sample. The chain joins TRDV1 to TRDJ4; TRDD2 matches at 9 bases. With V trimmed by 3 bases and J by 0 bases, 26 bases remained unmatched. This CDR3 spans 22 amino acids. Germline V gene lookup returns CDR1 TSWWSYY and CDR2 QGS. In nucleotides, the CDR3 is TGTGCTCTTGGGGACCCATACCTTCCTACGATGTCTACTGGTGGATCGGCCAGACCCCTGATCTTT. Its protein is CALGDPYLPTMSTGGSARPLIF.